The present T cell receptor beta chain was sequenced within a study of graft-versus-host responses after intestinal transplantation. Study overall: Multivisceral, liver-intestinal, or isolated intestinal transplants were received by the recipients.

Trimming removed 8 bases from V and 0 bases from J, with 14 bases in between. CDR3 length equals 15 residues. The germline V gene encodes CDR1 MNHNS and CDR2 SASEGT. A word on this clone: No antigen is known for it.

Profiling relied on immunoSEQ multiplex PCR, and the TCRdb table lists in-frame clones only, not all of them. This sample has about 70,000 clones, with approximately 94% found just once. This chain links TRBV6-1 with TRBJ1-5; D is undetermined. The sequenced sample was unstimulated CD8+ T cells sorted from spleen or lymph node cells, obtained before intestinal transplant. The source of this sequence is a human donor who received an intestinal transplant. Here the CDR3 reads CASLEVRDSNQPQHF. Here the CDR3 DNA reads TGTGCCAGCTTGGAGGTACGCGATAGCAATCAGCCCCAGCATTTT.